Below, 11 T cell receptor beta chains from the same sample are listed, as sequenced in a study of identical twins. TCRdb reanalysed the 5' RACE reads using MiXCR and keeps one entry per CDR3 protein. The sample lists 450,000 or so distinct CDR3 sequences, around 14% occurring once. These data also formed part of another study, on yellow fever vaccine responses in identical twins.

Sequenced material: CD4+ T cells sorted from blood. Receptors originate from a woman younger than 30 in good health.

The chain couples TRBV4-3 to TRBJ2-2, with TRBD1 as a possible D gene (6 bases). The germline CDR1 and CDR2 sequences are LGHNA and YSLEER. This CDR3 is 19 amino acids long. Deletions cut 0 bases from V and 0 bases from J, with 17 bases between. CDR3 coding DNA: TGCGCCAGCAGCCAAGATCTTAGTTGGCCAGGGGCGAACACCGGGGAGCTGTTTTTT. It encodes CASSQDLSWPGANTGELFF.

This clonotype has only a few counts. The chain employs TRBV5-1 and TRBJ2-7; 9 bases align to TRBD1. The V gene's germline CDR1 is SGHRS and CDR2 YFSETQ. J gave up 1 base and V 3 bases, and 8 bases lay outside the gene matches. The CDR3 runs 16 residues. The CDR3 spells CASSSGPGTGSYEQYF. CDR3 DNA: TGCGCCAGCAGCTCCGGACCCGGGACAGGGTCCTACGAGCAGTACTTC. Complete variable domain (other parts from reference TRBV5-1 and TRBJ2-7): KAGVTQTPRYLIKTRGQQVTLSCSPISGHRSVSWYQQTPGQGLQFLFEYFSETQRNKGNFPGRFSGRQFSNSRSEMNVSTLELGDSALYLCASSSGPGTGSYEQYFGPGTRLTVT.

V and J are TRBV6-1 and TRBJ1-3, with a possible D match to TRBD1 (6 bases). The length of the CDR3 is 15 residues. Trimming shortened V by 3 bases and J by 2 bases, and 11 bases separated the two germline ends. Germline V lookup: CDR1 MNHNS, CDR2 SASEGT. For the CDR3, the DNA is TGTGCCAGCAGTGAGCGGAGGACAGCTGGAAACACCATATATTTT. The encoded protein is CASSERRTAGNTIYF.

The chain is built from TRBV7-2 and TRBJ2-7; D is possibly TRBD1 or TRBD2 (5 bases each). Germline V lookup: CDR1 SGHTA, CDR2 FQGNSA. V gave up 4 bases and J gave up 5 bases, with 18 bases separating them. The CDR3 runs to 15 residues. In DNA, the CDR3 is TGTGCCAGCAGCTCGTCGGGGTCGGGGCCCAACGAGCAGTACTTC. This translates into CASSSSGSGPNEQYF.

The chain uses TRBV15 and TRBJ2-2; perhaps TRBD2 as D (6 bases). Trimming took off 3 bases at V and 2 bases at J, with 16 bases between the two ends. The length of the CDR3 is 17 residues. Germline V gene data show CDR1 as LNHNV and CDR2 as YYDKDF (reference sequence). The CDR3 DNA is TGTGCCACCAGCAGGGCGGCGGGGCCGGTCAACACCGGGGAGCTGTTTTTT. This sequence encodes CATSRAAGPVNTGELFF.

The chain has TRBV20-1 and TRBJ2-7, with TRBD2 matching over 9 bases. The trim removed 6 bases at V and 2 bases at J, leaving 8 bases unmatched. Germline V gene lookup returns CDR1 DFQATT and CDR2 SNEGSKA (reference sequence). The CDR3 is made up of 14 amino acids. The CDR3 loop is CSAGSGSSAYEQYF. CDR3 DNA sequence: TGCAGTGCAGGTAGCGGGAGCTCGGCCTACGAGCAGTACTTC.

A few counts support this clonotype. This chain connects TRBV12-3 or TRBV12-4 to TRBJ2-3, with 7 bases aligning to TRBD1. Trimming took 5 bases from V and 0 from J; bases not matched to a gene: 5. The CDR3 totals 15 residues. The CDR3 DNA sequence: TGTGCCAGCAGTCGAAACAGGGGAAGCACAGATACGCAGTATTTT. It encodes CASSRNRGSTDTQYF.

This clonotype showed up just a few times. This sequence joins TRBV12-3 or TRBV12-4 and TRBJ2-7; a weak D match, TRBD1 (6 bases). CDR3 length equals 16 residues. The V gene lost 5 bases and the J gene lost 0 bases, with 17 bases spanning the gap. Here the CDR3 DNA reads TGTGCCAGCAGTCCACCTCCGGGACAACTCTCCTACGAGCAGTACTTC. Its translation: CASSPPPGQLSYEQYF.

The chain employs TRBV10-3 and TRBJ1-2; a possible D gene is TRBD1 (5 bases). Trimming pared 6 bases from V and 8 bases from J, leaving 16 bases between. The CDR3 is 13 amino acids. Germline CDR1 reads ENHRY; CDR2 reads SYGVKD. Here the CDR3 DNA reads TGTGCCATCAGCGATCAGGGCTTTGGCGGCTACACCTTC. Its protein is CAISDQGFGGYTF.

As to this clonotype: A read error may produce the germline difference seen at one junction end. The chain links TRBV7-2 to TRBJ2-1, with no clear D. Looked up from germline, CDR1 is SGHTA and CDR2 is FQGNSA. This CDR3 spans 13 amino acids. The CDR3 DNA reads TGTGCCAGCAGCTTCGAAATGAACAATGGGCAGTTCTTC. Translated, it gives CASSFEMNNGQFF. Based on the CDR3 plus reference TRBV7-2 and TRBJ2-1, the full variable domain is GAGVSQSPSNKVTEKGKDVELRCDPISGHTALYWYRQSLGQGLEFLIYFQGNSAPDKSGLPSDRFSAERTGGSVSTLTIQRTQQEDSAVYLCASSFEMNNGQFFGPGTRLTVL.

This clonotype was observed a handful of times. V is TRBV10-3 and J is TRBJ1-6, with 7 bases identical to TRBD1. CDR1 is ENHRY, CDR2 SYGVKD, per germline. With V trimmed by 0 bases and J by 7 bases, 9 bases remained unmatched. The CDR3 sequence is 17 residues long. DNA of the CDR3: TGTGCCATCAGTGAGTCGATTAAAGGGACAGAAAATTCACCCCTCCACTTT. It codes for CAISESIKGTENSPLHF.